The present TCR beta chain was sequenced within a study of cytomegalovirus exposure and HLA in healthy donors. The germline V gene has CDR1 SGHNT and CDR2 YYREEE (reference sequence). With 2 bases clipped from V and 7 bases from J, the junction kept 4 bases outside the gene matches. The CDR3 sequence is 15 residues long. The study, taken as a whole, reports: The authors later found HLA-associated TCR beta chains more clonally expanded than equally common others. Among TCR beta chains, those listed as cytomegalovirus-associated numbered approximately 150. In vitro work confirmed that a few CMV-associated chains recognize CMV antigens.

Vbeta (60) and Jbeta (13) primers were used in the PCR. Measured with immunoSEQ multiplex PCR; TCRdb has only the in-frame clones, and not every one. The sample includes 200,000 to 300,000 clones, 75% to 85% seen only once; the top ten take approximately 8.4%. As to this clone: Its antigen is unknown.

Sequencing input: PBMCs. This clonotype was sampled from a woman aged 55-69 years in good health and CMV-seropositive. The chain has TRBV5-4 and TRBJ2-1, with 12 nucleotides matching TRBD2. The CDR3 bases are TGTGCCAGCAGCTTACTAGCGGGAGGAAGAAATGAGCAGTTCTTC. Residues: CASSLLAGGRNEQFF.